Reported below is one T cell receptor beta chain. The count of this clone is one. What this receptor recognizes is not known. No qualities accompany the bases; no much larger clone lies one base away. CDR1 and CDR2, looked up from the germline V gene, are SGHVS and FNYEAQ. Reading from cysteine to phenylalanine, the CDR3 counts 16 amino acids. The sequence is cut down to CDR3 DNA, 48 bases in frame from base 1. The V end loses 4 bases and the J end loses 1 base, and a stretch of 11 bases separates them. This record comes from a study of T cell changes during pregnancy in multiple sclerosis (dated by TCRdb to between 2018 and 2021). Background for the entire study: The study examined how the T cell repertoire changed over the course of pregnancy in women with multiple sclerosis.

Library generation was performed with the immunoSEQ multiplex PCR assay. Entries here come from immuneACCESS through TCRdb and include only in-frame sequences with V and J called. Some clones fail to appear in such tables; in the studies checked, an unresolved V gene covers under half of the shortfall, and the cause of the remainder is unknown. This sample gives about 40,000 clones in total; 85% to 95% of them show up just once. The top ten hold more than 0.35% of the sample. The sequence came from a female donor with multiple sclerosis, enrolled in a pregnancy study. This material consisted of CD4+ T cells from peripheral blood mononuclear cells, taken after pregnancy. The sequence is built from TRBV7-6 and TRBJ2-6, with no confident D gene call. The DNA reads TGTGCCAGCAGCTCCTCTCTTCCTTCTGGGGCCAACGTCCTGACTTTC. This is translated as CASSSSLPSGANVLTF.